The 17 T cell receptor beta chains below come from one sample, sequenced in a study of blood T cell repertoires in COVID-19. The protocol was immunoSEQ multiplex PCR, while the TCRdb copy is restricted to in-frame clones and leaves out a portion. Found here are approximately 150,000 clones, 75% to 90% of them singletons; the top ten hold around 3.8%. Sequenced material: peripheral blood. These receptor sequences come from a man between 65 and 79 years old who had recovered from COVID-19.

V and J are TRBV5-1 and TRBJ2-2, with a tentative D call TRBD1 (5 bases). From germline, CDR1 is SGHRS and CDR2 YFSETQ. There are 14 residues in the CDR3. V lost 4 bases and J 6 bases, leaving 13 bases between the germline ends. CDR3: CASSGQGPAGELFF. The CDR3, as DNA: TGCGCCAGCAGCGGGCAGGGCCCAGCCGGGGAGCTGTTTTTT.

The J gene is TRBJ1-1, the V gene TRBV7-2; 12 positions agree with TRBD1. CDR3 length: 16 residues. The J segment lost 3 bases and the V segment lost 4 bases, leaving 6 bases of the junction unmatched. The V gene's germline CDR1 is SGHTA and CDR2 FQGNSA. The CDR3 here is CASSSGTGGLDTEAFF. The CDR3 DNA follows: TGTGCCAGCAGCTCTGGGACAGGGGGCTTAGACACTGAAGCTTTCTTT. The whole variable domain, filled in from reference TRBV7-2 and TRBJ1-1, reads GAGVSQSPSNKVTEKGKDVELRCDPISGHTALYWYRQSLGQGLEFLIYFQGNSAPDKSGLPSDRFSAERTGGSVSTLTIQRTQQEDSAVYLCASSSGTGGLDTEAFFGQGTRLTVV.

The table lists this clone with a few counts. The chain recombines TRBV4-1 with TRBJ2-1; 7 nucleotides align to TRBD2. CDR1 and CDR2 from the germline V gene are MGHRA and YSYEKL. Trimming at V came to 1 base and at J to 4 bases, leaving 4 bases not matched to a gene. This CDR3 has 15 amino acids. As DNA, the CDR3 is TGCGCCAGCAGCCAAGGGGAGCGGGATTACAATGAGCAGTTCTTC. Amino acids: CASSQGERDYNEQFF.

This clone has a handful of counts. The CDR3 reads CASSPQGADNSPLHF. The CDR3 nucleotides are TGCGCCAGCAGCCCGCAGGGGGCTGATAATTCACCCCTCCACTTT. This chain connects TRBV5-1 to TRBJ1-6; the match to TRBD1 covers 8 bases. V was pared by 4 bases and J by 5 bases, with 5 bases of the junction left unmatched. Germline V gene sequence: CDR1 SGHRS, CDR2 YFSETQ. The CDR3 has 15 residues.

This clone is a singleton in its sample. This sequence joins TRBV19 and TRBJ2-1, with D possibly TRBD1 on 5 matching bases. CDR1 LNHDA and CDR2 SQIVND come from the germline V gene (reference sequence). The CDR3 covers 14 residues. The V and J ends lost 4 bases and 3 bases respectively, with 10 bases between them. The CDR3 region has the DNA TGTGCCAGTAGTAGTTTTCAGGGCTACAATGAGCAGTTCTTC. It codes for CASSSFQGYNEQFF.

This chain joins TRBV29-1 and TRBJ2-3; maybe TRBD1 (6 bases). This CDR3 is built from 14 residues. The V gene lost 5 bases and the J gene lost 4 bases, with 16 bases spanning the gap. Germline loops: CDR1 SQVTM, CDR2 ANQGSEA. CDR3 DNA: TGCAGCGTTCAGGGGTCGGGTGGTTCAGATACGCAGTATTTT. It is translated as CSVQGSGGSDTQYF.

This CDR3 is CASSPTKTGSSMNTEAFF. The CDR3 DNA sequence: TGTGCCAGCAGTCCTACTAAGACAGGAAGTTCGATGAACACTGAAGCTTTCTTT. The genes are TRBV27 and TRBJ1-1; D may be TRBD1 (6 bases). V gave up 5 bases and J gave up 0 bases, with 22 bases separating them. This CDR3 is 18 amino acids long. The germline V gene has CDR1 MNHEY and CDR2 SMNVEV (reference sequence).

V is TRBV5-1 and J is TRBJ2-1, with 8 bases that match TRBD1. Trimming removed 1 base from V and 6 bases from J; junction bases left unmatched: 9. Germline V CDR1 and CDR2: SGHRS, YFSETQ. The CDR3 length is 16 residues. The CDR3 sequence is CASSLSWTGKVNEQFF. The CDR3 DNA reads as TGCGCCAGCAGCTTGAGTTGGACAGGGAAAGTCAATGAGCAGTTCTTC.

The chain is built from TRBV30 and TRBJ2-7; 7 nucleotides agree with TRBD2. Germline trimming cut 0 bases from V and 2 bases from J; bases unmatched to any gene: 7. Germline V gives CDR1 GTSNPN, CDR2 SVGIG (reference sequence). This CDR3 region has 15 residues. CDR3 loop: CAWSVPPSGAYEQYF. The CDR3 DNA follows: TGTGCCTGGAGTGTACCGCCTAGCGGAGCCTACGAGCAGTACTTC.

The chain recombines TRBV6-5 with TRBJ1-2; TRBD1 matches 8 bases. Looked up from germline, CDR1 is MNHEY and CDR2 is SVGAGI. Trimming took 5 bases from V and 4 from J; bases not matched to a gene: 9. The CDR3 runs 15 residues. The CDR3 DNA reads as TGTGCCAGCAGTAAAACGGACAGGGATTTCTATGGCTACACCTTC. Translating it yields CASSKTDRDFYGYTF.

This chain connects TRBV9 to TRBJ2-1; 7 bases match TRBD2. The V gene's germline CDR1 is SGDLS and CDR2 YYNGEE. Trimming removed 3 bases from V and 9 bases from J; junction bases left unmatched: 9. The CDR3 length is 14 residues. CDR3 region: CASSALGLGFEQFF. The CDR3 DNA reads as TGTGCCAGCAGCGCCCTCGGACTAGGCTTTGAGCAGTTCTTC.

The chain employs TRBV3-1 (or the pseudogene TRBV3-2) and TRBJ1-2; 7 nucleotides align to TRBD1. The length of the CDR3 is 15 residues. Germline V gives CDR1 LGHDT, CDR2 YNNKEL (reference sequence). With V trimmed by 1 base and J by 7 bases, 9 bases remained unmatched. The CDR3 DNA sequence: TGTGCCAGCAGCCAAGGACAGGGTAGGGAATCTGGCTACACCTTC. Translating gives CASSQGQGRESGYTF.

This chain joins TRBV15 and TRBJ1-5; D unresolved. The CDR3 sequence is 14 residues long. Trimming pared 8 bases from V and 3 bases from J, leaving 14 bases between. The germline V gene encodes CDR1 LNHNV and CDR2 YYDKDF (reference sequence). This CDR3 reads CATSPSVDNQPQHF. CDR3 bases: TGTGCCACCTCGCCTTCGGTTGACAATCAGCCCCAGCATTTT.

The V and J genes are TRBV20-1 and TRBJ2-7; tentatively, D is TRBD2 (5 bases). CDR1 and CDR2 (germline): DFQATT, SNEGSKA (reference sequence). Deletions cut 4 bases from V and 0 bases from J, with 10 bases between. CDR3 length: 13 residues. In DNA form, the CDR3 reads TGCAGTGCTATTGAGGGCACCTCCTACGAGCAGTACTTC. This encodes CSAIEGTSYEQYF.

CDR3 coding DNA: TGTGCCAGCAGCGAGGTGGTCGGCGGGAGGGCCCCCGAGCAGTACTTC. Translation: CASSEVVGGRAPEQYF. V and J are TRBV6-2 or TRBV6-3 and TRBJ2-7; 9 nucleotides line up with TRBD2. The V and J ends lost 6 bases and 6 bases, in that order; junction bases with no gene match: 15. This CDR3 spans 16 amino acids. Germline values: CDR1 MNHEY, CDR2 SVGEGT.

V is TRBV27 and J is TRBJ2-1; 8 positions match TRBD1. The CDR3 extends over 16 amino acids. J lost 4 bases, V lost 3 bases, and 8 bases had no gene match. CDR1 is MNHEY and CDR2 is SMNVEV in the germline V gene (reference sequence). The CDR3 coding sequence is TGTGCCAGCAGTTTGGACCCGGGACAGGCATACAATGAGCAGTTCTTC. Protein: CASSLDPGQAYNEQFF.

The chain combines TRBV19 with TRBJ1-5; TRBD1 is a possible D gene (6 bases). The length of the CDR3 is 15 residues. CDR1 and CDR2 (germline): LNHDA, SQIVND (reference sequence). The ends were cut back, 6 bases at V and 5 bases at J, with 17 bases in the middle. CDR3 residues: CASRGTGHRDQPQHF. CDR3 in DNA: TGTGCCAGTAGGGGAACGGGACACCGAGATCAGCCCCAGCATTTT.